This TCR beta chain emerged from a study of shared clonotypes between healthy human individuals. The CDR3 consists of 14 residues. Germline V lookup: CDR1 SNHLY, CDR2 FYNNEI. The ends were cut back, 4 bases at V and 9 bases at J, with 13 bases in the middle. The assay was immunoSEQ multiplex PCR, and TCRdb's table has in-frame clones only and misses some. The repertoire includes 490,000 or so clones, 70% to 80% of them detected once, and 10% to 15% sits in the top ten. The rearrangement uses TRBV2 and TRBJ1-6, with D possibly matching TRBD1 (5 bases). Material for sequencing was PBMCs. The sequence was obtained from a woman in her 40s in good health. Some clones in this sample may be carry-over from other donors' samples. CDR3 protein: CASSALGVGSPLHF. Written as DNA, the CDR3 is TGTGCCAGCAGTGCCCTAGGGGTGGGTTCACCCCTCCACTTT. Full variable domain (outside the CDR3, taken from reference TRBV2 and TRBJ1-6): EPEVTQTPSHQVTQMGQEVILRCVPISNHLYFYWYRQILGQKVEFLVSFYNNEISEKSEIFDDQFSVERPDGSNFTLKIRSTKLEDSAMYFCASSALGVGSPLHFGNGTRLTVT.